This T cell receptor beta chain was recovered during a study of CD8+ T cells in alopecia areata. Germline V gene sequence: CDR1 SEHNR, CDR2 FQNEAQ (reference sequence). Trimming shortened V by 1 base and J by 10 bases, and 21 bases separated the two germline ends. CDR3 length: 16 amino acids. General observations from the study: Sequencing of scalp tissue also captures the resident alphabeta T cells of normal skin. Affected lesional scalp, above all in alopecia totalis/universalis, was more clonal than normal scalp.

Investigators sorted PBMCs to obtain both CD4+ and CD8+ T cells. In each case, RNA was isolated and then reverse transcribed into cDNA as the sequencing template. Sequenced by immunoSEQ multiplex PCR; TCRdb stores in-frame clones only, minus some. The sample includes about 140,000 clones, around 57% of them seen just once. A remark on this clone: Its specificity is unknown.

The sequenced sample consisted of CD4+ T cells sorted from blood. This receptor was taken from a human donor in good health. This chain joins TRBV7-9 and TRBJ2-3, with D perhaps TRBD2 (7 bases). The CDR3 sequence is CASSLDGGAGASAQYF. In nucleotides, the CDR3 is TGTGCCAGCAGCTTAGATGGGGGCGCGGGAGCCTCGGCGCAGTATTTT.